These T cell receptor beta chains were read from a single sample in a study of T cells in Graves' hyperthyroidism and ophthalmopathy. TCRdb re-derived calls from the multiplex PCR reads in MiXCR, one entry per CDR3 protein. The sample yields 500,000 or so distinct CDR3 sequences, roughly 15% seen once. The sequenced material came from blood. All receptors come from a woman under 30 with Graves' ophthalmopathy. CDR3s leave out the opening cysteine and the closing phenylalanine or tryptophan. Fields, in order: V gene, D gene, clone size, J gene, CDR3 protein. A D gene is named only where the DNA matches it firmly. Size tells how often a clone was seen (once, few, many) or the class of an expanded clone, and some rows leave it out.

TRBV7-9	.	.	TRBJ2-7	ASSLMSGPSYEQY
TRBV7-2	.	few	TRBJ1-2	ASSLVGGGDGRYGYT
TRBV10-3	.	.	TRBJ1-1	AISESRYPEAF
TRBV9	TRBD2	many	TRBJ2-1	ASSVARRLAGISSYNEQF
TRBV15	.	few	TRBJ1-3	ATSRDVGNTIY
TRBV10-3	TRBD1	few	TRBJ1-1	AAAGTGLNTEAF
TRBV4-1	.	few	TRBJ2-3	ASSQDMTGTDTQY
TRBV3-1	TRBD1	many	TRBJ2-1	ASSGTGALYNEQF
TRBV9	TRBD1	.	TRBJ2-7	ASSVGQGVPYEQY
TRBV29-1	TRBD2	many	TRBJ2-3	SVGASGSLDTQY
TRBV12-3/TRBV12-4	TRBD1	many	TRBJ2-3	ASSDDGTGAGGTQY
TRBV11-2	.	few	TRBJ1-1	ASSLGRVGNTEAF
TRBV28	TRBD1	many	TRBJ2-2	ASSLWTGGNTGELF
TRBV28	.	many	TRBJ2-7	ASSLWGHISYEQY
TRBV28	.	many	TRBJ1-2	ASILEGGGYT
TRBV9	.	few	TRBJ2-3	ASSVLSDTLTDTQY
TRBV28	TRBD1	many	TRBJ1-2	ASSLGIDREYYGYT
TRBV13	TRBD2	.	TRBJ2-1	ASSLRRLAGDNEQF
TRBV5-1	TRBD2	few	TRBJ2-7	ASSFSSGRALYEQY
TRBV20-1	TRBD2	many	TRBJ2-7	SARESGGPYEQY
TRBV20-1	TRBD1	many	TRBJ1-2	SARDRSYT
TRBV11-2	.	few	TRBJ1-3	ASSKGDFSGNTIY
TRBV30	.	many	TRBJ2-7	AWSVRWQGSYEQY
TRBV5-5	TRBD1	few	TRBJ1-6	ASSLRGVGPLH
TRBV7-6	.	many	TRBJ2-2	ASSPFRHGEDAGELF
TRBV6-2/TRBV6-3	.	.	TRBJ1-6	ASSYAASYNSPLH
TRBV9	.	few	TRBJ2-3	ASSVGAGTQY
TRBV4-1	.	.	TRBJ2-7	ASSQGVIGDEQY
TRBV2	.	many	TRBJ1-2	ASSGTRANYGYT
TRBV7-2	TRBD1	many	TRBJ2-5	ASSLTGGKGETQY